The 18 T cell receptor beta chains listed next were all sequenced from one sample in a study of blood T cell repertoires in COVID-19. Clones were read by immunoSEQ multiplex PCR, and TCRdb kept only the in-frame ones, dropping some. The repertoire consists of 120,000 or so clones, with around 89% occurring once and the leading ten covering 1.5%. Sequencing used peripheral blood. These receptors all come from a human donor in a cohort sampled during active COVID-19.

To note about this clone: Other DNA sequences within the sample encode an identical CDR3. The chain has TRBV18 and TRBJ2-7; perhaps TRBD1 as D (5 bases). The CDR3 is made up of 13 amino acids. Germline assignment: CDR1 KGHSH and CDR2 LQKENI. V was pared by 3 bases and J by 3 bases, with 9 bases between. CDR3 region: CASSPQDSYEQYF. The CDR3 DNA reads as TGTGCCAGCTCACCCCAAGACAGCTACGAGCAGTACTTC.

The chain has TRBV28 and TRBJ2-1; 12 bases align to TRBD2. This CDR3 has 17 residues. J lost 9 bases, V lost 5 bases, and 14 bases had no gene match. CDR1 is MDHEN, CDR2 SYDVKM, per germline. CDR3 sequence: CASSARVRTSGIREQFF. In nucleotides, the CDR3 is TGTGCCAGCAGTGCCCGGGTGCGGACTAGCGGGATACGTGAGCAGTTCTTC.

The rearrangement uses TRBV24-1 and TRBJ2-3; 7 bases map to TRBD1. Germline CDR1 and CDR2: KGHDR and SFDVKD. Trimming cost V 3 bases and J 0 bases; bases outside gene matches: 5. The CDR3 runs 16 residues. This CDR3 is CATSDTDRDSTDTQYF. The DNA of the CDR3 is TGTGCCACCAGTGATACAGACAGGGATAGCACAGATACGCAGTATTTT.

The rearrangement joins TRBV4-1 to TRBJ2-3, with D perhaps TRBD2 (6 bases). CDR1 is MGHRA, CDR2 YSYEKL, per germline. Deletions cut 0 bases from V and 2 bases from J, with 15 bases between. This CDR3 has 17 amino acids. This CDR3 is CASSQDWRGRYTDTQYF. In DNA form, the CDR3 reads TGCGCCAGCAGCCAAGATTGGAGGGGAAGATACACAGATACGCAGTATTTT.

The rearrangement uses TRBV3-1 (or the pseudogene TRBV3-2) and TRBJ2-5; D is undetermined. The CDR3 spans 15 residues. Germline V CDR1 and CDR2: LGHDT, YNNKEL (reference sequence). The ends were cut back, 1 base at V and 1 base at J, with 10 bases in the middle. The CDR3, as DNA: TGTGCCAGCAGCCAAGGACGCCAGGCCCAAGAGACCCAGTACTTC. Protein sequence: CASSQGRQAQETQYF.

The chain carries TRBV11-2 and TRBJ2-2; 8 nucleotides agree with TRBD1. Germline V lookup: CDR1 SGHAT, CDR2 FQNNGV. This CDR3 region has 16 residues. Germline trimming cut 3 bases from V and 7 bases from J; bases unmatched to any gene: 10. The CDR3 sequence: CASSFPRGPLGGELFF. In DNA, the CDR3 is TGTGCCAGCAGCTTTCCCAGGGGGCCATTGGGCGGGGAGCTGTTTTTT.

The rearrangement links TRBV10-3 to TRBJ2-2; 13 bases align to TRBD2. V lost 6 bases and J lost 4; bases outside the gene matches: 5. This CDR3 comprises 16 residues. Germline V gene data show CDR1 as ENHRY and CDR2 as SYGVKD. The CDR3 loop is CAIRGLAGVVTGELFF. The CDR3 region has the DNA TGTGCCATCAGAGGACTAGCGGGGGTCGTCACCGGGGAGCTGTTTTTT.

V gene TRBV5-6 combines with J gene TRBJ2-7; 10 bases map to TRBD1. The germline CDR1 and CDR2 sequences are SGHDT and YYEEEE. The J segment lost 5 bases and the V segment lost 4 bases, leaving 9 bases of the junction unmatched. The CDR3 sequence is 15 residues long. Written as DNA, the CDR3 is TGTGCCAGCAGCCCAGACAGGGGGCGCGTTAACGAGCAGTACTTC. Translated, it gives CASSPDRGRVNEQYF.

The DNA of the CDR3 is TGTGCCAGCAAACACGCTACCGAGGGGACCCAGTACTTC. This translates into CASKHATEGTQYF. The V call is TRBV12-3 or TRBV12-4, the J call TRBJ2-5; a possible D gene is TRBD2 (5 bases). This CDR3 spans 13 amino acids. V dropped 7 bases and J dropped 7 bases, with 16 bases sitting between them.

The CDR3 DNA follows: TGTGCCCATGGGGAGGACAGGGGTGATGAGCAGTACTTC. Translation: CAHGEDRGDEQYF. The chain uses TRBV30 and TRBJ2-7; 9 bases line up with TRBD1. CDR3 length equals 13 residues. The V and J ends lost 8 bases and 7 bases, in that order; junction bases with no gene match: 12. From germline, CDR1 is GTSNPN and CDR2 SVGIG (reference sequence).

The chain combines TRBV9 with TRBJ2-7, with 7 bases identical to TRBD2. V shed 3 bases and J 0 bases; nucleotides not matched to a gene: 0. This CDR3 is 13 amino acids long. The V gene's germline CDR1 is SGDLS and CDR2 YYNGEE. The DNA for the CDR3 is TGTGCCAGCAGCGGGGGGGGCTCCTACGAGCAGTACTTC. It codes for CASSGGGSYEQYF.

V usage is TRBV5-4 and J usage is TRBJ1-2; TRBD1 is a possible D gene (5 bases). Trimming took off 3 bases at V and 7 bases at J, with 22 bases between the two ends. In germline, CDR1 is SGHNT, CDR2 YYREEE (reference sequence). The length of the CDR3 is 16 residues. CDR3 region: CASSSGLGRDYPGYTF. CDR3 bases: TGTGCCAGCAGCTCCGGCCTGGGCAGGGACTACCCTGGCTACACCTTC.

The rearrangement links TRBV6-5 to TRBJ2-5; TRBD2 matches 16 bases. Germline V gene lookup returns CDR1 MNHEY and CDR2 SVGAGI. The CDR3 extends over 16 amino acids. V was clipped by 2 bases and J by 5 bases; unmatched bases: 2. The CDR3 here is CASSYRGLAGGETQYF. The CDR3 DNA reads as TGTGCCAGCAGTTACAGGGGACTAGCGGGAGGGGAGACCCAGTACTTC.

The genes are TRBV6-6 and TRBJ1-6; D perhaps matches TRBD1 (6 bases). This CDR3 region has 14 residues. Trimming cost V 2 bases and J 9 bases, with 11 bases left between them. CDR1 is MNHNY, CDR2 SVGAGI, per germline (reference sequence). The CDR3 DNA sequence: TGTGCCAGCAGTTACGAGGGGGACATTTCACCCCTCCACTTT. Translating gives CASSYEGDISPLHF.

The V and J genes are TRBV29-1 and TRBJ2-3; 9 bases line up with TRBD1. There are 14 residues in the CDR3. After removal of 6 bases from V and 0 bases from J, the junction contained 4 bases not matched to a gene. Germline V gene data show CDR1 as SQVTM and CDR2 as ANQGSEA. The CDR3 bases are TGCAGCGTGGCCGGGACAGGGAGCACAGATACGCAGTATTTT. Amino acid sequence: CSVAGTGSTDTQYF.

The chain uses TRBV3-1 (or the pseudogene TRBV3-2) and TRBJ2-2; 16 bases are shared with TRBD2. The CDR3 contains 24 residues. CDR1 is LGHDT, CDR2 YNNKEL, per germline (reference sequence). Trimming cost V 0 bases and J 4 bases; bases outside gene matches: 20. The CDR3 loop reads CASSQDFRTATGTSGRASTGELFF. DNA for the CDR3: TGTGCCAGCAGCCAAGACTTTCGCACAGCGACCGGGACTAGCGGGAGGGCCAGCACCGGGGAGCTGTTTTTT.

The chain couples TRBV28 to TRBJ2-3; 7 bases are a match to TRBD2. Germline V lookup: CDR1 MDHEN, CDR2 SYDVKM. The CDR3 length is 15 residues. V lost 7 bases and J lost 2; bases outside the gene matches: 9. The chain's CDR3 is CASIPPGGFTDTQYF. The CDR3 DNA is TGTGCCAGCATCCCCCCGGGGGGTTTCACAGATACGCAGTATTTT.

The V gene is TRBV25-1, the J gene TRBJ1-6; D perhaps matches TRBD1 (6 bases). CDR3 length: 15 amino acids. V shed 0 bases and J shed 6 bases, with 9 bases lying between them. Germline V gene data show CDR1 as MGHDK and CDR2 as SYGVNS. CDR3 residues: CASSEYDRSNSPLHF. The CDR3 DNA is TGTGCCAGCAGTGAATACGACAGGTCTAATTCACCCCTCCACTTT.